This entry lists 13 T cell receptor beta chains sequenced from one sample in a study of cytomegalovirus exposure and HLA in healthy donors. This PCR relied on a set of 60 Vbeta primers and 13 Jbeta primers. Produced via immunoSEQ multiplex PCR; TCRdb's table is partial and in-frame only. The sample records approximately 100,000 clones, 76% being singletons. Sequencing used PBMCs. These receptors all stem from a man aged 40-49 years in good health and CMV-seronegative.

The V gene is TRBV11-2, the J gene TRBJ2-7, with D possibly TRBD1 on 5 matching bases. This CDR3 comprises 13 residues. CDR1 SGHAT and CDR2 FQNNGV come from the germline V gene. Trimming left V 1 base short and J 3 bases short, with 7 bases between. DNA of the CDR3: TGTGCCAGCAGCTTAGGACAGATCTACGAGCAGTACTTC. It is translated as CASSLGQIYEQYF.

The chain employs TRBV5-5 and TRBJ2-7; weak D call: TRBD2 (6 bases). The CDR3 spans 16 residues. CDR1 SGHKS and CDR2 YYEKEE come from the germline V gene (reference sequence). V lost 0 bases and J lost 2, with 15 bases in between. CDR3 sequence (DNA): TGTGCCAGCAGCTTGGCAGTTGGGGACTTCGCCTACGAGCAGTACTTC. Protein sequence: CASSLAVGDFAYEQYF.

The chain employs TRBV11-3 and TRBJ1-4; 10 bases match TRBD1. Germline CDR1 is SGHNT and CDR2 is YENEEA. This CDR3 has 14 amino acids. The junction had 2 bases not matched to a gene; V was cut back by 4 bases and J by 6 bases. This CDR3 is CASSSGTGDEKLFF. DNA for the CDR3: TGTGCCAGCAGCTCCGGGACAGGGGATGAAAAACTGTTTTTT.

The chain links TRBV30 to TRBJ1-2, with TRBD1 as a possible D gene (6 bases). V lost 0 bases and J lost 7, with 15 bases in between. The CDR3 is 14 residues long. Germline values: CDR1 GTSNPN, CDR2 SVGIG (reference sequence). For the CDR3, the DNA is TGTGCCTGGAGTGTGGCCAGGGGAGGGAGTGGCTACACCTTC. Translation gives CAWSVARGGSGYTF. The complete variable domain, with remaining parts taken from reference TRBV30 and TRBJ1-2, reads SQTIHQWPATLVQPVGSPLSLECTVEGTSNPNLYWYRQAAGRGLQLLFYSVGIGQISSEVPQNLSASRPQDRQFILSSKKLLLSDSGFYLCAWSVARGGSGYTFGSGTRLTVV.

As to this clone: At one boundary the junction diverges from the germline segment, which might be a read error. The CDR3 sequence is CASSIPGPGSTF. The CDR3 DNA sequence: TGTGCCAGTAGTATACCGGGTCCCGGCAGCACCTTT. The chain uses TRBV19 and TRBJ1-1; D not resolved. The CDR3 runs 12 residues. From germline, CDR1 is LNHDA and CDR2 SQIVND (reference sequence).

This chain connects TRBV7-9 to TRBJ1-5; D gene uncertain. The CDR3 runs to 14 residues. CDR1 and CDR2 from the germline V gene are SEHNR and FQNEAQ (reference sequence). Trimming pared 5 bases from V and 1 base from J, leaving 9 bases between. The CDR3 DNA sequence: TGTGCCAGCAGCCCCGGGGTGAGCAATCAGCCCCAGCATTTT. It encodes CASSPGVSNQPQHF.

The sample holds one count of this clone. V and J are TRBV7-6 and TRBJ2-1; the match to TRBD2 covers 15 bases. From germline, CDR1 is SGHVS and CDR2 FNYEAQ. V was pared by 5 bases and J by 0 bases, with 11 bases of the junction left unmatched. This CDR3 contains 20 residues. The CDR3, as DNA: TGTGCCAGCAGCCTTCAACCGGGACTAGCGGGGGGTAGCTCCTACAATGAGCAGTTCTTC. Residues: CASSLQPGLAGGSSYNEQFF.

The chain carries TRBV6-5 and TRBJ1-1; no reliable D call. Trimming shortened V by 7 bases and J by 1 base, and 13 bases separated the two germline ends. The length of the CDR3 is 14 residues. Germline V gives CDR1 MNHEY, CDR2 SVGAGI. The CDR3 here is CASTRTGPNTEAFF. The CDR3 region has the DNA TGTGCCAGCACCCGAACCGGTCCGAACACTGAAGCTTTCTTT.

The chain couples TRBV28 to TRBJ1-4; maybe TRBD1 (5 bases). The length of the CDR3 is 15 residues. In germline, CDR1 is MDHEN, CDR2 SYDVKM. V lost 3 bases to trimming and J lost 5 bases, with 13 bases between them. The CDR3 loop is CASSFSGGRNEKLFF. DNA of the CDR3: TGTGCCAGCAGTTTTAGCGGGGGTCGGAATGAAAAACTGTTTTTT.

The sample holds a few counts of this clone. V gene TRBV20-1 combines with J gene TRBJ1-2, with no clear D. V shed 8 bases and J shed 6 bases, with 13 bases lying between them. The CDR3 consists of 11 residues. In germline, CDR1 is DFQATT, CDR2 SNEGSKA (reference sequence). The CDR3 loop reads CSRHSDNGYTF. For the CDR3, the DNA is TGCAGTCGACACTCCGATAATGGCTACACCTTC.

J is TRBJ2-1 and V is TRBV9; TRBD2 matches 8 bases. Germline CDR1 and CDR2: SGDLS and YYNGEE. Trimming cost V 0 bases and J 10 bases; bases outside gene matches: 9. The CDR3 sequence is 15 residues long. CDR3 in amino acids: CASSVDPRGESEQFF. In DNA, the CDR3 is TGTGCCAGCAGCGTAGATCCGCGGGGGGAATCCGAGCAGTTCTTC.

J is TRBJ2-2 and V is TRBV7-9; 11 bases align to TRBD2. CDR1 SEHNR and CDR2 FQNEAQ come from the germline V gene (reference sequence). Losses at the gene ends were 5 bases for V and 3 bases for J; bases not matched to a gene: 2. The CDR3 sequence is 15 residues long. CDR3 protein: CASSQLAGDTGELFF. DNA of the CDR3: TGTGCCAGCAGCCAACTAGCGGGGGACACCGGGGAGCTGTTTTTT.

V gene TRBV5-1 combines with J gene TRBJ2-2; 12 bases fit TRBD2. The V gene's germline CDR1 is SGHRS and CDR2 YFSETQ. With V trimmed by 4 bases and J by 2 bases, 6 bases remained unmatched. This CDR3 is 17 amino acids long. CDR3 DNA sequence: TGCGCCAGCAGCCGGGGACTAGCGGGCTTAAACACCGGGGAGCTGTTTTTT. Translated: CASSRGLAGLNTGELFF.